Listed below are T cell receptor beta chains from one sample, sequenced in a study of cytomegalovirus exposure and HLA in healthy donors. Repertoires were generated with immunoSEQ multiplex PCR, while TCRdb's copy carries only in-frame clones and drops some. This sample yields over 140,000 clones, of which about 80% are seen a single time; about 1.4% belongs to the top ten. Sequences were obtained from PBMCs. The receptors derive from a man aged 25 to 40 in good health and CMV-seropositive. Each CDR3 is given with its conserved first and last residue. The D gene is left open where the match is weak. Only some rows state a clone size, as once, few, many or a class for expanded clones.

J gene,D gene,V gene,clone size,CDR3 DNA,CDR3 protein
TRBJ2-5,TRBD1,TRBV5-1,once,TGCGCCAGCAGCTTGGGACAGGGGGCGCTCCAAGAGACCCAGTACTTC,CASSLGQGALQETQYF
TRBJ2-7,TRBD1,TRBV19,-,TGTGCCAGTTCCCCCATCAGGGGGCTGTCTAGGGACGAGCAGTACTTC,CASSPIRGLSRDEQYF
TRBJ2-5,-,TRBV7-6,-,TGTGCCAGCAGTGTACTCCAAGAGACCCAGTACTTC,CASSVLQETQYF
TRBJ1-2,-,TRBV9,-,TGTGCCAGCAGCAGAGGGGGGGAAAACTATGGCTACACCTTC,CASSRGGENYGYTF
TRBJ2-2,-,TRBV7-8,-,TGTGCCAGCAGCCGGACAGCGAACACCGGGGAGCTGTTTTTT,CASSRTANTGELFF
TRBJ2-2,TRBD2,TRBV7-2,once,TGTGCCAGCAGCTTAAGACTAGCGGGAGGGCCCGGGGAGCTGTTTTTT,CASSLRLAGGPGELFF
TRBJ2-3,TRBD2,TRBV7-6,-,TGTGCCAGCAGCCCCGGACTAGCGGGGGCGGATACGCAGTATTTT,CASSPGLAGADTQYF
TRBJ1-1,-,TRBV11-3,-,TGTGCCAGCAGCCTGGGACAATTGAACACTGAAGCTTTCTTT,CASSLGQLNTEAFF
TRBJ2-6,TRBD2,TRBV6-6,-,TGTGCCAGCAGAGGGGTAACTAGCGGAGGGACCAACGTCCTGACTTTC,CASRGVTSGGTNVLTF
TRBJ1-2,-,TRBV28,-,TGTGCCAGCAGTCCCCCTGCCAGGGTAGGCTATGGCTACACCTTC,CASSPPARVGYGYTF
TRBJ1-1,-,TRBV5-6,-,TGTGCCAGCAGCCAAACGACAGCGAACACTGAAGCTTTCTTT,CASSQTTANTEAFF